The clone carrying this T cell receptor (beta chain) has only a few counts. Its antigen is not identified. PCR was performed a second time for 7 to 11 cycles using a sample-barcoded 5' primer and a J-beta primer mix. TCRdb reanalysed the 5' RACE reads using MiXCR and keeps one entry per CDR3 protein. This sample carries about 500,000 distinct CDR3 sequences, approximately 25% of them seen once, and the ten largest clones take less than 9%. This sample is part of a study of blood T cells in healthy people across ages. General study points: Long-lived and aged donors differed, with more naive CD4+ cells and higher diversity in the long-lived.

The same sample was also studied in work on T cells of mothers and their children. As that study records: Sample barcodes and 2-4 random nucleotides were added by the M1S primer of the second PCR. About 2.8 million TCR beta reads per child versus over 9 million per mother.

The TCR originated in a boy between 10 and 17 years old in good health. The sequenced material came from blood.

The CDR3 sequence is CATMGPGRNSPLHF. The CDR3 nucleotides read TGTGCCACCATGGGCCCAGGGAGGAATTCACCCCTCCACTTT. The chain recombines TRBV25-1 with TRBJ1-6; weak D call: TRBD1 (5 bases). CDR1 is MGHDK and CDR2 is SYGVNS in the germline V gene. V shed 10 bases and J shed 7 bases, with 17 bases lying between them. The length of the CDR3 is 14 residues.